These T cell receptor beta chains were read from a single sample in a study of T cells in Graves' hyperthyroidism and ophthalmopathy. TCRdb itself ran the multiplex PCR reads through MiXCR, one entry per CDR3 protein. The sample comprises 100,000 to 130,000 distinct CDR3 sequences, around a sixth of which are singletons, and about 42% rests with the top ten. Material: blood. The receptors were gathered from a woman in her forties or fifties with Graves' hyperthyroidism. Both conserved end residues are part of each CDR3. A D gene is named only where the DNA matches it firmly. Expanded clones get a size class; other rows say once, few or many, or leave the size out.

>TRBV7-2|-|-|TRBJ2-1|15
TGTGCCAGCAGCTTAGTTGGGGGCGGAAACAATGAGCAGTTCTTC
CASSLVGGGNNEQFF
>TRBV9|many|-|TRBJ1-2|14
TGTGCCAGCAGCGGCGACACAGATCTCTATGGCTACACCTTC
CASSGDTDLYGYTF
>TRBV20-1|-|-|TRBJ2-7|12
TGCAGTGCTAGCCTGGTGGACGACGAGCAGTACTTC
CSASLVDDEQYF
>TRBV4-1|few|-|TRBJ2-1|16
TGCGCCAGCAGCCAAGAGAGAGGGAGAGGCTACAATGAGCAGTTCTTC
CASSQERGRGYNEQFF
>TRBV20-1|-|-|TRBJ2-7|13
TGCAGTGCAGAAGACAGGTATACCTACGAGCAGTACTTC
CSAEDRYTYEQYF
>TRBV20-1|many|TRBD2|TRBJ2-2|16
TGCAGTGCTAGTCCTAGCGGGAACGCGAACACCGGGGAGCTGTTTTTT
CSASPSGNANTGELFF
>TRBV6-9|-|-|TRBJ2-7|14
TGTGCCAGCAGTTATGGGGACAACTCCTACGAGCAGTACTTC
CASSYGDNSYEQYF
>TRBV3-1|many|TRBD2|TRBJ2-7|15
TGTGCCAGCAGTCACCCAGCGGGGGGATCCTACGAGCAGTACTTC
CASSHPAGGSYEQYF
>TRBV20-1|many|TRBD2|TRBJ2-7|17
TGCAGTGCTTTACCGGGACTAGCGGGAGGTGGCGGCTGCGAGCAGTACTTC
CSALPGLAGGGGCEQYF
>TRBV28|many|-|TRBJ2-2|16
TGTGCCAGCAGTTTACGGAGCGGATCTCGCACCGGGGAGCTGTTTTTT
CASSLRSGSRTGELFF
>TRBV20-1|many|-|TRBJ2-1|15
TGCAGTGCCAGCCCCCTCTTGGCAGACCTCAATGAGCAGTTCTTC
CSASPLLADLNEQFF
>TRBV7-2|few|TRBD2|TRBJ2-5|15
TGTGCCAGCAGCTCGACTAGCGGGAGTTCGGCGACCCAGTACTTC
CASSSTSGSSATQYF
>TRBV15|many|-|TRBJ1-1|14
TGTGCCACCAGCAGAGCTGGGAAAGGTTCTGAAGCTTTCTTT
CATSRAGKGSEAFF
>TRBV19|many|-|TRBJ2-2|13
TGTGCCAGTAGTATTGAGGGTCCCGGGGAGCTGTTTTTT
CASSIEGPGELFF
>TRBV11-1|few|-|TRBJ2-2|12
TGTGCCAGCAGCTTAGGAAGCGGGGAGCTGTTTTTT
CASSLGSGELFF
>TRBV3-1|many|-|TRBJ1-1|13
TGTGCCAGCAGCCAAGCAGTGAACACTGAAGCTTTCTTT
CASSQAVNTEAFF
>TRBV5-8|many|-|TRBJ2-1|13
TGTGCCTGCCCCCCGGGACCTTACAATGAGCAGTTCTTC
CACPPGPYNEQFF
>TRBV7-2|many|-|TRBJ2-2|13
TGTGCCAGCAGCTCAACAGGGACCGGGGAGCTGTTTTTT
CASSSTGTGELFF
>TRBV24-1|many|TRBD1|TRBJ1-2|17
TGTGCCACCAGTGACCCCGGGACAGGAGATACTAACTATGGCTACACCTTC
CATSDPGTGDTNYGYTF
>TRBV2|many|TRBD1|TRBJ2-1|14
TGTGCCAGCACCTTGGACAGGGACAACAATGAGCAGTTCTTC
CASTLDRDNNEQFF
>TRBV20-1|-|TRBD1|TRBJ1-1|18
TGCAGTGCTAGAGTACACCCGGGACAGGGGTTCATGAACACTGAAGCTTTCTTT
CSARVHPGQGFMNTEAFF
>TRBV20-1|many|TRBD2|TRBJ2-1|15
TGCAGTGCAAGGCCCTCTAGCGGGAGTCCCAATGAGCAGTTCTTC
CSARPSSGSPNEQFF
>TRBV28|-|TRBD1|TRBJ2-7|14
TGTGCCAGCAGTGGGGAGACAGGGAAGGACGAGCAGTACTTC
CASSGETGKDEQYF
>TRBV12-3/TRBV12-4|-|TRBD1|TRBJ1-4|14
TGTGCCAGCAGTGCCGGGACAGGGCTCGAAAAACTGTTTTTT
CASSAGTGLEKLFF
>TRBV12-3/TRBV12-4|many|-|TRBJ2-2|15
TGTGCCAGCAGTTTAGGGGGAGTGGGCACCGGGGAGCTGTTTTTT
CASSLGGVGTGELFF